This T cell receptor (beta chain) was identified in a study of cytomegalovirus exposure and HLA in healthy donors. Broader study findings: In a later analysis, at a false discovery rate of 0.05, about 17,000 TCR beta sequences matched HLA alleles. Presence/absence analyses supposed approximately even sequencing depth among donors.

The CDR3 has 14 amino acids. V trimming: 6 bases; J trimming: 2 bases; junction bases outside the gene matches: 6. Germline lookup yields CDR1 SGHDN and CDR2 FVKESK. This clone was observed a handful of times. The antigen remains undetermined. PCR amplification relied on 60 Vbeta primers (plus 13 Jbeta primers). The protocol was immunoSEQ multiplex PCR, while the TCRdb copy is restricted to in-frame clones and leaves out a portion. The table includes around 110,000 clones, 8.5% to 10% detected once. The chain is built from TRBV14 and TRBJ2-5; 7 positions match TRBD1. This clonotype was obtained from a man aged 25 to 45 in good health and CMV-seronegative. The specimen was PBMCs. CDR3 residues: CASRRQGLQETQYF. The CDR3 DNA reads as TGTGCCAGCAGAAGACAGGGCCTACAAGAGACCCAGTACTTC.